This TCR beta chain comes out of a study of blood T cells in healthy people across ages. Study-level findings and limits: Per-million-T-cell TCR beta diversity fell roughly linearly with age.

CDR3 length: 14 residues. V gave up 5 bases and J gave up 7 bases, with 17 bases separating them. About this clonotype: Its specificity is unknown.

The sample providers were healthy Caucasian people from Russia, aged about 6 to 100. Alongside a J-beta primer mix, a sample-barcoded 5' primer served in a second PCR lasting about 7 to 11 cycles. Each of the cDNA molecules was tagged by a template-switch adaptor with 12 random nucleotides. TCRdb fed the 5' RACE reads into MiXCR, producing one record per CDR3 protein. The sample holds 1 million or so distinct CDR3 sequences, more than 40% seen once. This receptor was obtained from a woman aged 55 to 70 in good health. V gene TRBV12-3 or TRBV12-4 combines with J gene TRBJ1-2; D possibly corresponds to TRBD1 (5 bases). The sequencing sample was made of blood. CDR3 residues: CASSPQTVYGGYTF. The CDR3, as DNA: TGTGCCAGCAGTCCCCAGACAGTCTACGGTGGCTACACCTTC.